This is a list of T cell receptor beta chains from one sample in a study of blood T cell repertoires in COVID-19. The table came from immunoSEQ multiplex PCR; TCRdb's copy has only in-frame clones and leaves some out. The sample contains roughly 170,000 clones, 80% to 90% of which appear only once. The specimen was PBMCs or T cells enriched from blood (not recorded which). Receptor source: a woman between 50 and 59 years old in a cohort exposed to, infected with or recovered from COVID-19 (not recorded which). Both conserved end residues are part of each CDR3. Fields, in order: J gene, V gene, clone size, D gene, CDR3 DNA, CDR3 protein. The D gene is left open where the match is weak. Rows give clone size only sometimes, using once, few, many, or a class for an expanded clone.

j_gene: TRBJ2-7; v_gene: TRBV10-1; abundance: few; d_gene: .; CDR3nt: TGCGCCAGCAGTGAGTCCCTCCAGGGGAAGCAGTACTTC; CDR3aa: CASSESLQGKQYF
j_gene: TRBJ2-3; v_gene: TRBV19; abundance: .; d_gene: TRBD2; CDR3nt: TGTGCCAGTAGGGATAGCGGGGGGGCGTCAGATACGCAGTATTTT; CDR3aa: CASRDSGGASDTQYF
j_gene: TRBJ1-2; v_gene: TRBV11-2; abundance: many; d_gene: .; CDR3nt: TGTGCCAGCAGTTCCCGCGGTCACGAGAACGGCTACACCTTC; CDR3aa: CASSSRGHENGYTF
j_gene: TRBJ1-1; v_gene: TRBV28; abundance: .; d_gene: TRBD1; CDR3nt: TGTGCCAGCAGGTCGACAGGGGGGAGCACTGAAGCTTTCTTT; CDR3aa: CASRSTGGSTEAFF
j_gene: TRBJ2-1; v_gene: TRBV27; abundance: .; d_gene: .; CDR3nt: TGTGCCAGCAGTTTATCGAGCACGGGTTTGGCCTTCTTC; CDR3aa: CASSLSSTGLAFF
j_gene: TRBJ2-7; v_gene: TRBV18; abundance: .; d_gene: TRBD2; CDR3nt: TGTGCCAGCTCACCAGGGGCGGGAGTGGGCTACGAGCAGTACTTC; CDR3aa: CASSPGAGVGYEQYF
j_gene: TRBJ1-2; v_gene: TRBV3-1/TRBV3-2; abundance: .; d_gene: TRBD1; CDR3nt: TGTGCCAGCAGCCAGTGGGACAGGTCTAACTATGGCTACACCTTC; CDR3aa: CASSQWDRSNYGYTF
j_gene: TRBJ1-1; v_gene: TRBV30; abundance: .; d_gene: TRBD1; CDR3nt: TGTGCCTGGACCCCCAGGACAGGACAGCTTATGAACACTGAAGCTTTCTTT; CDR3aa: CAWTPRTGQLMNTEAFF
j_gene: TRBJ2-3; v_gene: TRBV29-1; abundance: .; d_gene: TRBD2; CDR3nt: TGCAGCGTCGGAGGTGGCGGGGGGATCACAGATACGCAGTATTTT; CDR3aa: CSVGGGGGITDTQYF
j_gene: TRBJ1-6; v_gene: TRBV19; abundance: .; d_gene: TRBD1; CDR3nt: TGTGCCAGTAGTATTCTAGGGATCAGGGGGTCCTCCTATAATTCACCCCTCCACTTT; CDR3aa: CASSILGIRGSSYNSPLHF
j_gene: TRBJ2-2; v_gene: TRBV5-8; abundance: .; d_gene: TRBD2; CDR3nt: TGTGCCAGCGGGACGGGGGGGCAGGCCGGGGAGCTGTTTTTT; CDR3aa: CASGTGGQAGELFF
j_gene: TRBJ2-7; v_gene: TRBV11-3; abundance: .; d_gene: TRBD1; CDR3nt: TGTGCCAGCAGCCGCAGGGACAGGGAATACGAGCAGTACTTC; CDR3aa: CASSRRDREYEQYF
j_gene: TRBJ1-5; v_gene: TRBV28; abundance: .; d_gene: .; CDR3nt: TGTGCCAGCAGTTTAAGGCAGGCTCGCAATCAGCCCCAGCATTTT; CDR3aa: CASSLRQARNQPQHF
j_gene: TRBJ2-3; v_gene: TRBV11-1; abundance: .; d_gene: TRBD2; CDR3nt: TGTGCCAGCAGCTTCCCGATAGCGGGGGGAACAGATACGCAGTATTTT; CDR3aa: CASSFPIAGGTDTQYF
j_gene: TRBJ2-2; v_gene: TRBV5-1; abundance: .; d_gene: TRBD2; CDR3nt: TGCGCCAGCAGTCGATCCGGGACTAGCGGGGGGGCCGGCACCGGGGAGCTGTTTTTT; CDR3aa: CASSRSGTSGGAGTGELFF
j_gene: TRBJ1-1; v_gene: TRBV12-5; abundance: .; d_gene: .; CDR3nt: TGTGCTAGTGGTTTGGGGAGGAACACTGAAGCTTTCTTT; CDR3aa: CASGLGRNTEAFF
j_gene: TRBJ1-1; v_gene: TRBV3-1/TRBV3-2; abundance: .; d_gene: TRBD1; CDR3nt: TGTGCCAGCAGCCATGAGGGGGCGTTGGCTTTCTTT; CDR3aa: CASSHEGALAFF
j_gene: TRBJ1-2; v_gene: TRBV30; abundance: .; d_gene: .; CDR3nt: TGTGCCTGGAGTGTACGGGGCAGGGGAGGGTATGGCTACACCTTC; CDR3aa: CAWSVRGRGGYGYTF
j_gene: TRBJ1-4; v_gene: TRBV7-9; abundance: .; d_gene: TRBD1; CDR3nt: TGTGCCAGCAGCTTAGGGGAGACAGGGAGGGAAAAACTGTTTTTT; CDR3aa: CASSLGETGREKLFF
j_gene: TRBJ1-2; v_gene: TRBV5-6; abundance: .; d_gene: .; CDR3nt: TGTGCCAGCAGCTCACAGGGATATGGCTACACCTTC; CDR3aa: CASSSQGYGYTF
j_gene: TRBJ2-4; v_gene: TRBV7-3; abundance: few; d_gene: TRBD2; CDR3nt: TGTGCCAGCAGACCCCCGTCACTAGCGGGGGGGCTAGCCAAAAACATTCAGTACTTC; CDR3aa: CASRPPSLAGGLAKNIQYF
j_gene: TRBJ2-5; v_gene: TRBV5-1; abundance: .; d_gene: TRBD2; CDR3nt: TGCGCCAGCAGCCGTACCCCGGGGCTAGCGGGAGGCGGGGTAGAGACCCAGTACTTC; CDR3aa: CASSRTPGLAGGGVETQYF
j_gene: TRBJ2-3; v_gene: TRBV29-1; abundance: once; d_gene: TRBD1; CDR3nt: TGCAGCGCTCGACAGGGGGGCACAGATACGCAGTATTTT; CDR3aa: CSARQGGTDTQYF
j_gene: TRBJ2-7; v_gene: TRBV3-1/TRBV3-2; abundance: .; d_gene: TRBD2; CDR3nt: TGTGCCAGCAGCCCGGGGTGGGCGGGAGGTCCGACCGAGCAGTACTTC; CDR3aa: CASSPGWAGGPTEQYF
j_gene: TRBJ2-7; v_gene: TRBV28; abundance: .; d_gene: .; CDR3nt: TGTGCCAGCAGGCCCGGTGTACGTGCGGGCGAGCAGTACTTC; CDR3aa: CASRPGVRAGEQYF
j_gene: TRBJ2-5; v_gene: TRBV6-2/TRBV6-3; abundance: .; d_gene: .; CDR3nt: TGTGCCAGCAGTTTCGGGGAGACCCAGTACTTC; CDR3aa: CASSFGETQYF
j_gene: TRBJ2-1; v_gene: TRBV3-1/TRBV3-2; abundance: .; d_gene: TRBD2; CDR3nt: TGTGCCAGCAGCCCGACAAAAACGACTAGCGGGATATACAATGAGCAGTTCTTC; CDR3aa: CASSPTKTTSGIYNEQFF
j_gene: TRBJ1-2; v_gene: TRBV29-1; abundance: .; d_gene: TRBD1; CDR3nt: TGCAGCGCCGGGGACAGGGCTAACTATGGCTACACCTTC; CDR3aa: CSAGDRANYGYTF
j_gene: TRBJ1-1; v_gene: TRBV19; abundance: once; d_gene: .; CDR3nt: TGTGCCAGTAGCGTTAACACTGAAGCTTTCTTT; CDR3aa: CASSVNTEAFF
j_gene: TRBJ1-6; v_gene: TRBV27; abundance: .; d_gene: .; CDR3nt: TGTGCCAGCAGTCCCTATCTCCACTTGCTTGAGAATTCACCCCTCCACTTT; CDR3aa: CASSPYLHLLENSPLHF
j_gene: TRBJ1-5; v_gene: TRBV7-8; abundance: .; d_gene: TRBD1; CDR3nt: TGTGCCAGCAGCTTAACGACAGGGGCCCCACGAAGCAATCAGCCCCAGCATTTT; CDR3aa: CASSLTTGAPRSNQPQHF
j_gene: TRBJ2-4; v_gene: TRBV27; abundance: .; d_gene: .; CDR3nt: TGTGCCAGCAGTTCGGGCGGGATAGCCAAAAACATTCAGTACTTC; CDR3aa: CASSSGGIAKNIQYF
j_gene: TRBJ2-1; v_gene: TRBV10-3; abundance: .; d_gene: TRBD1; CDR3nt: TGTGCCATCATGTCCGACAGGGTAGGTTACAATGAGCAGTTCTTC; CDR3aa: CAIMSDRVGYNEQFF
j_gene: TRBJ2-6; v_gene: TRBV4-3; abundance: .; d_gene: TRBD2; CDR3nt: TGCGCCAGCAGCCGAGGCGGGGGGGGTGTCTCTGGGGCCAACGTCCTGACTTTC; CDR3aa: CASSRGGGGVSGANVLTF
j_gene: TRBJ2-1; v_gene: TRBV5-8; abundance: .; d_gene: TRBD2; CDR3nt: TGTGCCAGCAGCGAGAGGACTAGCCTCAATGAGCAGTTCTTC; CDR3aa: CASSERTSLNEQFF
j_gene: TRBJ1-5; v_gene: TRBV5-6; abundance: .; d_gene: TRBD1; CDR3nt: TGTGCCAGCAGCTTGGGGCGGGACAGGGGAGGGCAACAGCCCCAGCATTTT; CDR3aa: CASSLGRDRGGQQPQHF
j_gene: TRBJ1-5; v_gene: TRBV6-5; abundance: .; d_gene: .; CDR3nt: TGTGCCAGCAGTTACGGGACACCTGATAGCAATCAGCCCCAGCATTTT; CDR3aa: CASSYGTPDSNQPQHF
j_gene: TRBJ2-1; v_gene: TRBV11-3; abundance: .; d_gene: TRBD2; CDR3nt: TGTGCCAGCAGCTTGGCGGGGGGAAATGAGCAGTTCTTC; CDR3aa: CASSLAGGNEQFF
j_gene: TRBJ1-5; v_gene: TRBV2; abundance: .; d_gene: .; CDR3nt: TGTGCCAGCAGCGTGGACAGAGGATATCAGCCCCAGCATTTT; CDR3aa: CASSVDRGYQPQHF
j_gene: TRBJ1-5; v_gene: TRBV28; abundance: .; d_gene: .; CDR3nt: TGTGCCAGCAGCCCGGGGGGGAGGAGGGATCAGCCCCAGCATTTT; CDR3aa: CASSPGGRRDQPQHF
j_gene: TRBJ2-2; v_gene: TRBV7-3; abundance: .; d_gene: .; CDR3nt: TGTGCCAGCAGCTACAGGGCAAACACCGGGGAGCTGTTTTTT; CDR3aa: CASSYRANTGELFF
j_gene: TRBJ2-1; v_gene: TRBV5-4; abundance: .; d_gene: TRBD2; CDR3nt: TGTGCCAGCAGCTTGACTAGCGGGACCTACAATGAGCAGTTCTTC; CDR3aa: CASSLTSGTYNEQFF